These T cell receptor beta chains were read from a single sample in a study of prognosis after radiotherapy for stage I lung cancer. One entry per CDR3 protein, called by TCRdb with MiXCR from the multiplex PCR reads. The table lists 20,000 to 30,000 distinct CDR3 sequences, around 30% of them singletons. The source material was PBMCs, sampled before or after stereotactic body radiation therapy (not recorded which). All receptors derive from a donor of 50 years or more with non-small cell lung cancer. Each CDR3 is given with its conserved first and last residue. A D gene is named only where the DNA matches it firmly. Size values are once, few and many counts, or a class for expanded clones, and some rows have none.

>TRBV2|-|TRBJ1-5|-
TGTGCCAGCAGTCCAGAATCCGGCAATCAGCCCCAGCATTTT
CASSPESGNQPQHF
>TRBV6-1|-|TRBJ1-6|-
TGTGCCAGCAGTGAACTCTGGGAGGGATCACCCCTCCACTTT
CASSELWEGSPLHF
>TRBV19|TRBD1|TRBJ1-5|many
TGTGCCAGTAGCGGAAGCGGGACAGACAATCAGCCCCAGCATTTT
CASSGSGTDNQPQHF
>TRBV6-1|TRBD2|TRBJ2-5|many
TGTGCCAGCAGGGGACTAGCGGGGGATCAGGGGGTGACCCAGTACTTC
CASRGLAGDQGVTQYF
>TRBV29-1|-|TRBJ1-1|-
TGCAGCGCTGCTTGGGGACACTGGAACACTGAAGCTTTCTTT
CSAAWGHWNTEAFF
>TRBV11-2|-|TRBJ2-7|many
TGTGCCAGCAGATCCCTTAAAAATAAGGCGAAGGGGTACGAGCAGTACTTC
CASRSLKNKAKGYEQYF
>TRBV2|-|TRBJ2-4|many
TGTGCCAGCAGTAGTCAGGGTGTGATGAACATTCAGTACTTC
CASSSQGVMNIQYF
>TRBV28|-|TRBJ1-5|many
TGTGCCAGCAGTGAGACAGTACAGCCCCAGCATTTT
CASSETVQPQHF
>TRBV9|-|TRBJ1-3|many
TGTGCCAGCAGCGTAGTAGGGGCCGGAAACACCATATATTTT
CASSVVGAGNTIYF
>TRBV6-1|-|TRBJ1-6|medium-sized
TGTGCCAGCAGTACCGACAGACCCGCTAATTCACCCCTCCACTTT
CASSTDRPANSPLHF
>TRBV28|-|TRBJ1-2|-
TGTGCCAGCAGTCGCCCAGGGATGGAGGCTAACTATGTCTACATCTTC
CASSRPGMEANYVYIF
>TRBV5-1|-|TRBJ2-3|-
TGCGCCAGCAGCGGAGGGGGAGCTAGCACAGATACGCAGTATTTT
CASSGGGASTDTQYF
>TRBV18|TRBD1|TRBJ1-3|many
TGTGCCAGCTCATACAGGGGTTACGGAAACACCATATATTTT
CASSYRGYGNTIYF
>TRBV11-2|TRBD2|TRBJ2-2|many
TGTGCCAGCAGCTTACAGACTGGGACTAGCGGGAGAAAAACCGGGGAGCTGTTTTTT
CASSLQTGTSGRKTGELFF
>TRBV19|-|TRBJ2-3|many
TGTGCCAGTAGTCCAGGGGTTAGCACAGATACGCAGTATTTT
CASSPGVSTDTQYF
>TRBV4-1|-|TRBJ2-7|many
TGCGCCAGCAGCCTACATAGAGGAGAGCAGTACTTC
CASSLHRGEQYF
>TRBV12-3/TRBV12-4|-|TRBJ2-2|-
TGTGCCAGCAGACTTACTGGGGATCTGTTTTTT
CASRLTGDLFF
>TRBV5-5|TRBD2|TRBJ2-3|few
TGTGCCAGCAGCTTGGTCCCGGGAGCGGGGGTTACTAGCACAGATACGCAGTATTTT
CASSLVPGAGVTSTDTQYF